The 17 T cell receptor beta chains in this list originate from one sample, sequenced in a study of CXCR3-negative and CXCR3-positive naive CD8 T cells. Through 5' RACE with UMI labels, the TRB cDNA libraries were prepared. TCRdb re-called the 5' RACE reads and gives one entry per CDR3 protein, without DNA. This sample's clone table lists about 39,000 distinct CDR3 sequences. Sequencing used naive CXCR3- CD8+ T cells from blood. Subset reported: CD45RO-CCR7+CD27+CD95- naive CD8+ T cells lacking CXCR3 (TNR3-). All receptors derive from a human donor in good health. Some clones in this sample may be carry-over from other donors' samples.

The chain couples TRBV29-1 to TRBJ1-1. This CDR3 region has 11 residues. CDR1 SQVTM and CDR2 ANQGSEA come from the germline V gene. The CDR3 sequence is CSVEGDTEAFF.

The chain carries TRBV28 and TRBJ1-1; the TCRdb call, TRBD1, lacks DNA for checking. CDR3 length: 13 amino acids. Germline V gene data show CDR1 as MDHEN and CDR2 as SYDVKM. The CDR3 reads CASRSQGADEAFF.

The CDR3 loop reads CASSYTDSYEQYF. V usage is TRBV6-2 or TRBV6-3 and J usage is TRBJ2-7. Germline CDR1 is MNHEY and CDR2 is SVGEGT. The CDR3 is made up of 13 amino acids.

The rearrangement joins TRBV29-1 to TRBJ2-7; with no DNA, the TCRdb D assignment of TRBD1 cannot be verified. CDR1 and CDR2 from the germline V gene are SQVTM and ANQGSEA. This CDR3 region has 14 residues. CDR3 residues: CSVEDMDRPGEQYF.

The chain is built from TRBV13 and TRBJ1-5; without DNA, the TCRdb call of TRBD1 cannot be checked. Per germline, CDR1 PRHDT and CDR2 FYEKMQ (reference sequence). The CDR3 has 14 residues. CDR3 residues: CASSLGRGVQPQHF.

The genes are TRBV5-1 and TRBJ2-1; the TCRdb call, TRBD2, lacks DNA for checking. Germline V gene sequence: CDR1 SGHRS, CDR2 YFSETQ. The CDR3 contains 14 residues. The CDR3 is CASSLTSNGNEQFF.

The chain has TRBV6-1 and TRBJ2-1; TCRdb proposes TRBD2, but this gene call is untestable without DNA. The CDR3 has 19 residues. Looked up from germline, CDR1 is MNHNS and CDR2 is SASEGT. The CDR3 is CASSEEALYAGGPGNEQFF.

This rearrangement joins TRBV7-9 to TRBJ2-7; TCRdb proposes TRBD1, but this gene call is untestable without DNA. Germline CDR1 is SEHNR and CDR2 is FQNEAQ (reference sequence). This CDR3 is built from 14 residues. The CDR3 is CASSSPDNQREQYF.

The gene calls are TRBV20-1 and TRBJ2-1; TCRdb's D gene call, TRBD1, goes unchecked for lack of DNA. Germline V lookup: CDR1 DFQATT, CDR2 SNEGSKA (reference sequence). The CDR3 consists of 12 residues. The CDR3 region is CSARDQGPEQFF.

This chain connects TRBV29-1 to TRBJ2-6. From germline, CDR1 is SQVTM and CDR2 ANQGSEA. The CDR3 covers 17 residues. CDR3 residues: CSVEVWNRNSGANVLTF.

The V gene is TRBV7-6, the J gene TRBJ2-7; TCRdb reports TRBD1, a call that lacks DNA to check it against. Germline V gene lookup returns CDR1 SGHVS and CDR2 FNYEAQ. The CDR3 has 16 residues. This CDR3 is CASSLAGDRGHYEQYF.

The chain links TRBV20-1 to TRBJ1-2; TCRdb's D gene call, TRBD1, goes unchecked for lack of DNA. This CDR3 is 14 amino acids long. The germline gives CDR1 DFQATT, CDR2 SNEGSKA (reference sequence). The CDR3 spells CSAPTGTATHGYTF.

J is TRBJ2-5 and V is TRBV9; TCRdb proposes TRBD1, but this gene call is untestable without DNA. This CDR3 comprises 15 residues. Germline V gives CDR1 SGDLS, CDR2 YYNGEE. The CDR3 spells CASNEEGASRETQYF.

V usage is TRBV5-4 and J usage is TRBJ1-2; the TCRdb D gene call, TRBD1, has no DNA to confirm it. CDR3 length: 16 amino acids. Germline lookup yields CDR1 SGHNT and CDR2 YYREEE (reference sequence). CDR3 in amino acids: CASSLGQGAGDYGYTF.

This chain joins TRBV7-2 and TRBJ2-1. CDR3 length: 12 residues. CDR1 is SGHTA and CDR2 is FQGNSA in the germline V gene. This chain's CDR3 is CANEISYNEQFF.

This chain uses TRBV19 with TRBJ1-2. This CDR3 is 14 amino acids long. CDR1 is LNHDA, CDR2 SQIVND, per germline (reference sequence). CDR3 amino acids: CASIGRRLTYGYTF.

This chain connects TRBV4-2 to TRBJ2-1. This CDR3 comprises 16 residues. The germline V gene has CDR1 LGHNA and CDR2 YNFKEQ. CDR3 amino acids: CASSQDYGDSINEQFF.